This TCR beta chain was sequenced in a study of naive and memory T cell subsets. Cells stained for CD3, CD4, CD8, CD45RA and CD27 were sorted into four subsets. V was clipped by 1 base and J by 9 bases, with 13 bases between them. The CDR3 is made up of 14 amino acids. Germline V lookup: CDR1 MNHEY, CDR2 SVGAGI. This clonotype was counted a few times. Its antigen is unidentified. Regarding the study as a whole: Expression changes during T cell differentiation may affect RNA-based TCR counts. Especially in CD8 cells, naive repertoires contained a few larger clonotypes, possibly CD45RA-re-expressing memory cells. Each distinct alpha or beta sequence counts as one clonotype.

An equimolar mix of two oligonucleotides served as the beta constant-region primer for TRBC1 and TRBC2. The ligated cDNA underwent four PCR rounds using SP2 and nested alpha and beta constant-region primers. TCRdb re-called the UMI-ligation and nested PCR reads through MiXCR, storing one row per CDR3 protein. The sample lists approximately 150,000 distinct CDR3 sequences, 15% to 25% seen once, with 0.6% to 0.8% in the top ten. The specimen was naive CD8+ T cells from blood. The chain recombines TRBV6-5 with TRBJ2-1; no reliable D call. The sequence came from a human donor in good health. This CDR3 is CASSYLSGVGEQFF. The CDR3 coding sequence is TGTGCCAGCAGTTACTTGTCTGGGGTGGGTGAGCAGTTCTTC.